The text below deals with one T cell receptor (beta chain). Its antigen is not identified. Within the sample, other DNA sequences also encode this same CDR3. Treatment: some 20 received Ad26.COV2.S at low or high dose, single or two shots; 5 received placebo; per-sample allocation not given. The samples date from day 63 after the first vaccine or placebo injection. V was shortened by 2 bases and J by 0 bases, with 6 bases between the two germline ends. The CDR3 length is 14 residues. From germline, CDR1 is SGHRS and CDR2 YFSETQ. This sample is part of a study of Ad26.COV2.S vaccination and SARS-CoV-2 variants. Study overall: Donor got 5x10^10 or 1x10^11 viral particles of Ad26.COV2.S. Overall study findings and caveats: Reportedly, spike-specific CD8+ and CD4+ T cell responses achieved substantial breadth once vaccination had taken place. People given the vaccine had a wider spike-specific TCR breadth than placebo recipients did. TCR breadth and depth estimates may have understated total T cell responses.

Method: immunoSEQ multiplex PCR; TCRdb's copy keeps in-frame clones and lacks some. Of 350,000 to 500,000 clones listed, roughly 87% were seen once; the top ten hold approximately 2.5%. The specimen was peripheral blood, collected in a trial of Ad26.COV2.S vaccine versus placebo. This chain connects TRBV5-1 to TRBJ1-3; no clear D gene. This clonotype was obtained from a person between 18 and 65 years old who received the Ad26.COV2.S COVID-19 vaccine or a placebo. In DNA, the CDR3 is TGCGCCAGCAGCTTCGACAACTCTGGAAACACCATATATTTT. It codes for CASSFDNSGNTIYF. The whole variable domain, filled in from reference TRBV5-1 and TRBJ1-3, reads KAGVTQTPRYLIKTRGQQVTLSCSPISGHRSVSWYQQTPGQGLQFLFEYFSETQRNKGNFPGRFSGRQFSNSRSEMNVSTLELGDSALYLCASSFDNSGNTIYFGEGSWLTVV.